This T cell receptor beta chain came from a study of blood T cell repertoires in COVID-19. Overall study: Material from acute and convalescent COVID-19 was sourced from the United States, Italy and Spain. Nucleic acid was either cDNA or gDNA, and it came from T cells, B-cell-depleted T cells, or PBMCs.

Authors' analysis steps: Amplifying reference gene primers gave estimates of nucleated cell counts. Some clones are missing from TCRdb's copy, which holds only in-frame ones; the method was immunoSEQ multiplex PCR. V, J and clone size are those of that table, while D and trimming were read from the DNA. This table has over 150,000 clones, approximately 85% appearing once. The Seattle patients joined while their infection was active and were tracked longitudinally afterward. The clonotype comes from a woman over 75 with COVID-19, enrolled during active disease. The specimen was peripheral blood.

The CDR3: CASSYSGRGTEAFF. CDR3 sequence (DNA): TGTGCCAGCAGTTACTCGGGCAGGGGCACTGAAGCTTTCTTT. The genes are TRBV6-5 and TRBJ1-1, with D possibly being TRBD1 (6 bases). The germline V and J ends were trimmed by 0 bases and 4 bases, with 9 bases remaining between them. From germline, CDR1 is MNHEY and CDR2 SVGAGI. The CDR3 loop spans 14 amino acids.